The 20 T cell receptor beta chains reported below all come from one sample, sequenced in a study of OX40 agonist ivuxolimab in advanced cancers. Data came from immunoSEQ multiplex PCR; TCRdb stores just in-frame clones and leaves some out. This table holds around 20,000 clones, around 86% found once. The specimen comprised CD4+ or CD8+ T cells sorted from blood, sampled in a trial of the OX40 agonist ivuxolimab. The receptors were gathered from an adult with an advanced solid tumor such as melanoma, head and neck, liver or kidney cancer.

This chain links TRBV19 with TRBJ1-5; the match to TRBD1 covers 9 bases. The CDR3 covers 16 residues. Looked up from germline, CDR1 is LNHDA and CDR2 is SQIVND (reference sequence). V shed 4 bases and J 7 bases; nucleotides not matched to a gene: 11. The DNA of the CDR3 is TGTGCCAGTAGTACCACCGGGACAGGGATAGGACAGCCCCAGCATTTT. This encodes CASSTTGTGIGQPQHF.

This chain uses TRBV4-1 with TRBJ2-4; D is undetermined. Trimming removed 4 bases at V and 6 bases at J, with 10 bases between. Germline V lookup: CDR1 MGHRA, CDR2 YSYEKL. This CDR3 has 13 amino acids. CDR3 coding DNA: TGCGCCAGCAGCCCCCACGGATTAAACATTCAGTACTTC. The encoded protein is CASSPHGLNIQYF.

This clone was counted between two and nine times. J is TRBJ2-3 and V is TRBV5-2. TRBV5-2 constitutes a pseudogene. There are 12 residues in the CDR3. The CDR3 region has the DNA TGTGCCAGCAGCTTAGTCCCAGATACGCAGTATTTT. It encodes CASSLVPDTQYF.

The chain links TRBV9 to TRBJ1-1; no clear D gene. In germline, CDR1 is SGDLS, CDR2 YYNGEE. This CDR3 region has 15 residues. V was cut by 3 bases and J by 1 base, with 13 bases left in between. The CDR3 is CASSADLMENTEAFF. The CDR3 bases are TGTGCCAGCAGCGCCGACCTCATGGAGAACACTGAAGCTTTCTTT.

J is TRBJ2-4 and V is TRBV5-1, with D uncertain. Trimming stripped 0 bases from V and 6 bases from J, with 7 bases between. Germline CDR1 SGHRS, CDR2 YFSETQ. The CDR3 extends over 13 amino acids. For the CDR3, the DNA is TGCGCCAGCAGCTTGGCGTGGGGAAACATTCAGTACTTC. This codes for CASSLAWGNIQYF.

The V call is TRBV11-2, the J call TRBJ2-7; possible D gene TRBD1, 6 bases. Germline V gene lookup returns CDR1 SGHAT and CDR2 FQNNGV. V was clipped by 6 bases and J by 4 bases, with 22 bases between them. The CDR3 runs to 16 residues. The CDR3 region is CASSYGTTGIFYEQYF. The CDR3 bases are TGTGCCAGCAGTTACGGGACAACAGGGATTTTTTACGAGCAGTACTTC.

There are a few counts of this clone. V gene TRBV30 combines with J gene TRBJ1-1; D not certain. CDR1 and CDR2 from the germline V gene are GTSNPN and SVGIG (reference sequence). This CDR3 region has 14 residues. Trimming removed 2 bases from V and 1 base from J, with 11 bases in between. CDR3 sequence (DNA): TGTGCCTGGAGTAAGTTGGTCCCGAACACTGAAGCTTTCTTT. Amino acids: CAWSKLVPNTEAFF.

The chain combines TRBV7-6 with TRBJ2-5; tentatively, D is TRBD1 (6 bases). The germline V gene encodes CDR1 SGHVS and CDR2 FNYEAQ. The CDR3 is 16 residues long. V was trimmed by 5 bases and J by 4 bases, leaving 20 bases between them. The CDR3, as DNA: TGTGCCAGCAGCGTGAAACCTTTGGGGGCCGGAGAGACCCAGTACTTC. Translated: CASSVKPLGAGETQYF.

This clone is hyperexpanded by share. V is TRBV6-4 and J is TRBJ2-3; D uncertain. Germline V gives CDR1 MRHNA, CDR2 SNTAGT. V was clipped by 0 bases and J by 0 bases, with 4 bases between them. CDR3 length: 14 amino acids. CDR3 sequence: CASSDSMSTDTQYF. As DNA, the CDR3 is TGTGCCAGCAGTGACTCTATGAGCACAGATACGCAGTATTTT.

This chain links TRBV12-5 with TRBJ1-5; TRBD1 matches at 7 bases. Germline trimming cut 1 base from V and 0 bases from J; bases unmatched to any gene: 9. From germline, CDR1 is LGHNT and CDR2 FRNRAP. CDR3 size: 18 residues. CDR3 sequence reads: CASGLADEDRYSNQPQHF. In DNA, the CDR3 is TGTGCTAGTGGTTTGGCGGACGAGGACAGGTATAGCAATCAGCCCCAGCATTTT.

This clone occurred once. The chain has TRBV2 and TRBJ1-1; possibly TRBD1 for D (6 bases). CDR1 SNHLY and CDR2 FYNNEI come from the germline V gene. V lost 7 bases, J lost 5 bases, and 17 bases lay in between. The CDR3 has 14 amino acids. The CDR3 loop reads CASTKAQGGTEAFF. The CDR3 coding sequence is TGTGCCAGCACCAAAGCACAGGGCGGAACTGAAGCTTTCTTT.

This clone was seen only once. The rearrangement links TRBV10-3 to TRBJ1-4, with D perhaps TRBD1 (6 bases). The CDR3 length is 13 residues. Germline CDR1 and CDR2: ENHRY and SYGVKD. Trimming cost V 3 bases and J 8 bases, with 10 bases left between them. The CDR3 loop is CAISDRGYEKLFF. CDR3 sequence (DNA): TGTGCCATCAGTGATAGGGGGTACGAAAAACTGTTTTTT.

The chain carries TRBV19 and TRBJ1-5, with no clear D. Trimming shortened V by 2 bases and J by 7 bases, and 9 bases separated the two germline ends. CDR3 length: 13 amino acids. Germline CDR1 is LNHDA and CDR2 is SQIVND (reference sequence). The CDR3 DNA reads as TGTGCCAGTAGTATATTTTTGGTCCAGCCCCAGCATTTT. Amino acids: CASSIFLVQPQHF.

This sequence joins TRBV4-1 and TRBJ1-1; maybe TRBD1 (5 bases). The CDR3 runs 14 residues. Germline CDR1 and CDR2: MGHRA and YSYEKL. The V end was cut by 0 bases, the J end by 6 bases, with 11 bases between. CDR3 protein: CASSQEGGTSEAFF. DNA for the CDR3: TGCGCCAGCAGCCAAGAGGGGGGGACCTCTGAAGCTTTCTTT.

The genes are TRBV5-1 and TRBJ2-1; D gene uncertain. Trimming left V 3 bases short and J 5 bases short, with 12 bases between. This CDR3 contains 14 residues. Germline V lookup: CDR1 SGHRS, CDR2 YFSETQ. The CDR3, as DNA: TGCGCCAGCAGCTCGGACCCCGTGGACAATGAGCAGTTCTTC. Encoded protein: CASSSDPVDNEQFF.

The genes are TRBV30 and TRBJ1-6, with D uncertain. This CDR3 spans 13 amino acids. CDR1 and CDR2 from the germline V gene are GTSNPN and SVGIG (reference sequence). V lost 0 bases and J 6 bases, leaving 6 bases between the germline ends. Written as DNA, the CDR3 is TGTGCCTGGAGTGTACCGGGTAATTCACCCCTCCACTTT. Amino acid sequence: CAWSVPGNSPLHF. The full variable domain, its missing parts supplied by reference TRBV30 and TRBJ1-6, is SQTIHQWPATLVQPVGSPLSLECTVEGTSNPNLYWYRQAAGRGLQLLFYSVGIGQISSEVPQNLSASRPQDRQFILSSKKLLLSDSGFYLCAWSVPGNSPLHFGNGTRLTVT.

To note about this clone: One end of the junction does not line up with germline, which may come from a read error. The chain joins TRBV5-1 to TRBJ2-2; 7 bases are shared with TRBD1. Germline V gives CDR1 SGHRS, CDR2 YFSETQ. CDR3 size: 16 residues. The CDR3 DNA follows: TGCGCCAGCAGCCTGGACCCGACAGGGAACGCCGGGGAGCTGTTTTTT. This translates into CASSLDPTGNAGELFF.

The rearrangement uses TRBV4-1 and TRBJ2-7; 7 positions match TRBD2. CDR1 and CDR2 (germline): MGHRA, YSYEKL. CDR3 size: 16 residues. V gave up 3 bases and J gave up 3 bases; unmatched junction bases: 11. CDR3 loop: CASSQIPGLSVYEQYF. CDR3 DNA sequence: TGCGCCAGCAGCCAGATACCGGGACTATCAGTCTACGAGCAGTACTTC.

The chain links TRBV6-5 to TRBJ2-7, with 8 bases matching TRBD1. The junction had 3 bases not matched to a gene; V was cut back by 0 bases and J by 2 bases. This CDR3 comprises 15 residues. From germline, CDR1 is MNHEY and CDR2 SVGAGI. The CDR3 region has the DNA TGTGCCAGCAGTTACTCGGGGACAGGTACCTACGAGCAGTACTTC. Its translation is CASSYSGTGTYEQYF.

The gene calls are TRBV21-1 and TRBJ2-7; the table calls TRBD2, which could not be checked here. TRBV21-1 is designated a pseudogene. The CDR3 has 13 residues. DNA of the CDR3: TGTGCCAGTCGGGAAAGGGCGAGGTACGAGCAGTACTTC. Protein sequence: CASRERARYEQYF.